Each of the 7 T cell receptor beta chains below was sequenced from the same sample in a study of T cells after posttransplantation cyclophosphamide. Clones were sequenced by immunoSEQ multiplex PCR, and TCRdb holds only the in-frame ones, with some missing. This sample has more than 35,000 clones, each found more than once. Sample: PBMCs. The receptors come from a man aged 45-65 years in good health, CMV-negative, and a related stem cell transplant donor.

This clone was recorded at least ten times. The chain joins TRBV29-1 to TRBJ1-5; unclear D gene. Germline assignment: CDR1 SQVTM and CDR2 ANQGSEA. The CDR3 is made up of 13 amino acids. Deletions cut 6 bases from V and 5 bases from J, with 14 bases between. CDR3 in amino acids: CSVGRDLDQPQHF. The CDR3 coding sequence is TGCAGCGTCGGACGGGATCTGGATCAGCCCCAGCATTTT.

This clone was found many times. The rearrangement uses TRBV9 and TRBJ1-3; D possibly corresponds to TRBD1 (5 bases). The CDR3 is 16 amino acids. V was trimmed by 3 bases and J by 0 bases, leaving 13 bases between them. The germline gives CDR1 SGDLS, CDR2 YYNGEE. In DNA form, the CDR3 reads TGTGCCAGCAGCGGCGGGACTCCGAGCTCTGGAAACACCATATATTTT. Its protein product is CASSGGTPSSGNTIYF.

A few counts support this clone. This chain joins TRBV11-3 and TRBJ2-1, with TRBD2 as a possible D gene (6 bases). The CDR3 sequence is 15 residues long. The V end was cut by 2 bases, the J end by 0 bases, with 8 bases between. Germline loops: CDR1 SGHNT, CDR2 YENEEA. CDR3 residues: CASSLLGGSYNEQFF. The DNA of the CDR3 is TGTGCCAGCAGCTTACTGGGGGGCTCCTACAATGAGCAGTTCTTC.

This clone has a count of ten or more. This chain joins TRBV28 and TRBJ2-1; TRBD2 aligns across 12 bases. This CDR3 is 15 amino acids long. V shed 5 bases and J 5 bases; nucleotides not matched to a gene: 4. The V gene's germline CDR1 is MDHEN and CDR2 SYDVKM. CDR3 coding DNA: TGTGCCAGCAGTCAGGGACTAGCGGGCCACAATGAGCAGTTCTTC. This translates into CASSQGLAGHNEQFF. Full variable domain (rest looked up from reference TRBV28 and TRBJ2-1): DVKVTQSSRYLVKRTGEKVFLECVQDMDHENMFWYRQDPGLGLRLIYFSYDVKMKEKGDIPEGYSVSREKKERFSLILESASTNQTSMYLCASSQGLAGHNEQFFGPGTRLTVL.

V gene TRBV7-8 combines with J gene TRBJ2-3; no clear D gene. The CDR3 is made up of 15 amino acids. Germline V gives CDR1 SGHVS, CDR2 FQNEAQ. V was shortened by 5 bases and J by 1 base, with 13 bases between the two germline ends. The CDR3 region is CASSASDIGTDTQYF. CDR3 nucleotides: TGTGCCAGCAGCGCCTCTGACATCGGCACAGATACGCAGTATTTT.

This clone was counted at least ten times. The rearrangement links TRBV4-1 to TRBJ2-1, with TRBD2 identical over 10 bases. J gave up 8 bases and V 0 bases, and 7 bases lay outside the gene matches. The CDR3 runs to 16 residues. Germline V gives CDR1 MGHRA, CDR2 YSYEKL. CDR3 nucleotide sequence: TGCGCCAGCAGCCAAGATTCCCTAGCGGGAGCCGATGAGCAGTTCTTC. Translation: CASSQDSLAGADEQFF.

This clone was seen repeatedly, ten times or more. Other DNA sequences of this sample code for an identical CDR3. The genes are TRBV15 and TRBJ2-1; 7 bases are shared with TRBD1. Trimming removed 3 bases from V and 4 bases from J; junction bases left unmatched: 6. The CDR3 runs to 15 residues. Germline V lookup: CDR1 LNHNV, CDR2 YYDKDF (reference sequence). The CDR3 region is CATSRNRDSYNEQFF. In nucleotides, the CDR3 is TGTGCCACCAGCAGGAACCGGGACAGTTACAATGAGCAGTTCTTC.